This is a list of T cell receptor beta chains from one sample in a study of spatial heterogeneity in lung cancer. A single record per CDR3 protein comes from TCRdb applying MiXCR to the 5' RACE reads. The table lists fewer than 20,000 distinct CDR3 sequences, approximately 8.5% of them singletons. The source material was PBMCs, sampled at follow-up. The receptors were gathered from a male donor with early-stage non-small cell lung cancer. The CDR3 runs from the conserved cysteine through the conserved F or W. A D gene is named only where the DNA matches it firmly. The size field is filled for only some rows; it gives once, few, many or a size class.

J gene: TRBJ2-3
clone size: many
V gene: TRBV12-3/TRBV12-4
CDR3 length: 12
D gene: .
CDR3 DNA: TGTGCCAGCACCCGATCGTTGGATACGCAGTATTTT
CDR3 protein: CASTRSLDTQYF

J gene: TRBJ2-7
clone size: many
V gene: TRBV7-6
CDR3 length: 16
D gene: .
CDR3 DNA: TGTGCCAGCAGCTTAGATTCATGGGGGACTGAGCGCGAGCAGTACTTC
CDR3 protein: CASSLDSWGTEREQYF

J gene: TRBJ2-7
clone size: .
V gene: TRBV5-1
CDR3 length: 13
D gene: .
CDR3 DNA: TGCGCCAGCAGCCGGGCTCCACCCTACGAGCAGTACTTC
CDR3 protein: CASSRAPPYEQYF

J gene: TRBJ1-1
clone size: many
V gene: TRBV5-1
CDR3 length: 15
D gene: TRBD1
CDR3 DNA: TGCGCCAGCAGCGGGACAGGGGGCATGAACACTGAAGCTTTCTTT
CDR3 protein: CASSGTGGMNTEAFF

J gene: TRBJ2-6
clone size: many
V gene: TRBV30
CDR3 length: 15
D gene: .
CDR3 DNA: TGTGCCTGGAGCGAGGGGGAGGCTGGGGCCAACGTCCTGACTTTC
CDR3 protein: CAWSEGEAGANVLTF

J gene: TRBJ2-2
clone size: many
V gene: TRBV7-8
CDR3 length: 15
D gene: .
CDR3 DNA: TGTGCCAGCAGCTTATGGGCCACGAACACCGGGGAGCTGTTTTTT
CDR3 protein: CASSLWATNTGELFF

J gene: TRBJ2-2
clone size: many
V gene: TRBV12-3/TRBV12-4
CDR3 length: 15
D gene: TRBD2
CDR3 DNA: TGTGCCAGCAGCTACGCGGGGGGCGACACCGGGGAGCTGTTTTTT
CDR3 protein: CASSYAGGDTGELFF

J gene: TRBJ2-3
clone size: .
V gene: TRBV5-1
CDR3 length: 16
D gene: TRBD2
CDR3 DNA: TGCGCCAGCAGCACCGGACTAGCGGGAGTGGAAGATACGCAGTATTTT
CDR3 protein: CASSTGLAGVEDTQYF

J gene: TRBJ2-1
clone size: .
V gene: TRBV11-3
CDR3 length: 14
D gene: .
CDR3 DNA: TGTGCCAGCAGCTTAGGAGGCCCGGGGCATGAGCAGTTCTTC
CDR3 protein: CASSLGGPGHEQFF

J gene: TRBJ2-7
clone size: many
V gene: TRBV7-9
CDR3 length: 15
D gene: TRBD2
CDR3 DNA: TGTGCCAGCAGCTCCCGGGGTAGCGGGGACTACGAGCAGTACTTC
CDR3 protein: CASSSRGSGDYEQYF

J gene: TRBJ1-1
clone size: many
V gene: TRBV5-1
CDR3 length: 18
D gene: TRBD1
CDR3 DNA: TGCGCCAGCAGCTTGCGGAAGCTAAGGGACAGTCTACGAACTGAAGCTTTCTTT
CDR3 protein: CASSLRKLRDSLRTEAFF

J gene: TRBJ1-5
clone size: many
V gene: TRBV24-1
CDR3 length: 14
D gene: .
CDR3 DNA: TGTGCCACCAGTGCACCGGGCAGAAGTCAGCCCCAGCATTTT
CDR3 protein: CATSAPGRSQPQHF

J gene: TRBJ2-4
clone size: many
V gene: TRBV21-1
CDR3 length: 18
D gene: .
CDR3 DNA: TGTGCCAGCAGGCTGGGACTAGCGGGGGGAATAGCCAAAAACATTCAGTACTTC
CDR3 protein: CASRLGLAGGIAKNIQYF

J gene: TRBJ1-1
clone size: many
V gene: TRBV7-9
CDR3 length: 12
D gene: .
CDR3 DNA: TGTGCCAGCAGCTTAGTGAACACTGAAGCTTTCTTT
CDR3 protein: CASSLVNTEAFF

J gene: TRBJ2-5
clone size: many
V gene: TRBV20-1
CDR3 length: 11
D gene: .
CDR3 DNA: TGCAGTGCCGGAGTCGAGGAGACCCAGTACTTC
CDR3 protein: CSAGVEETQYF

J gene: TRBJ1-2
clone size: .
V gene: TRBV18
CDR3 length: 14
D gene: .
CDR3 DNA: TGTGCCAGCTCACTGGGAATCGGGGGATATGGCTACACCTTC
CDR3 protein: CASSLGIGGYGYTF

J gene: TRBJ2-2
clone size: many
V gene: TRBV18
CDR3 length: 16
D gene: TRBD1
CDR3 DNA: TGTGCCAGCTCACTGGGACAGGACCAGAACACCGGGGAGCTGTTTTTT
CDR3 protein: CASSLGQDQNTGELFF

J gene: TRBJ1-5
clone size: many
V gene: TRBV28
CDR3 length: 15
D gene: TRBD1
CDR3 DNA: TGTGCCAGCAGTTCGCTGACAGGGGGGAATCAGCCCCAGCATTTT
CDR3 protein: CASSSLTGGNQPQHF

J gene: TRBJ2-4
clone size: .
V gene: TRBV12-2
CDR3 length: 17
D gene: .
CDR3 DNA: TGTGCAAGTCGCCCCACACTGGACAGGCTAGCCAAAAACATTCAGTACTTC
CDR3 protein: CASRPTLDRLAKNIQYF

J gene: TRBJ2-3
clone size: many
V gene: TRBV6-2/TRBV6-3
CDR3 length: 15
D gene: TRBD1
CDR3 DNA: TGTGCCATCAACACCGGGACAGGGGATCGCGATACGCAGTATTTT
CDR3 protein: CAINTGTGDRDTQYF

J gene: TRBJ2-1
clone size: few
V gene: TRBV6-1
CDR3 length: 14
D gene: .
CDR3 DNA: TGTGCCAGCAGTGAACTTTCAGAGTACAATGAGCAGTTCTTC
CDR3 protein: CASSELSEYNEQFF

J gene: TRBJ1-3
clone size: many
V gene: TRBV14
CDR3 length: 16
D gene: .
CDR3 DNA: TGTGCCAGCAGCCGGGGGGCAGTCCGCTCTGGAAACACCATATATTTT
CDR3 protein: CASSRGAVRSGNTIYF

J gene: TRBJ2-5
clone size: .
V gene: TRBV6-5
CDR3 length: 12
D gene: .
CDR3 DNA: TGTGCCAGCAGCCCAGACCGGGAGACCCAGTACTTC
CDR3 protein: CASSPDRETQYF

J gene: TRBJ1-1
clone size: many
V gene: TRBV11-2
CDR3 length: 15
D gene: TRBD1
CDR3 DNA: TGTGCCAGCAGTAGAGGGGGCGCCCTGAACACTGAAGCTTTCTTT
CDR3 protein: CASSRGGALNTEAFF

J gene: TRBJ1-5
clone size: .
V gene: TRBV10-3
CDR3 length: 14
D gene: .
CDR3 DNA: TGTGCCATCGCAACGGACTTCAGCAATCAGCCCCAGCATTTT
CDR3 protein: CAIATDFSNQPQHF

J gene: TRBJ2-7
clone size: many
V gene: TRBV6-6
CDR3 length: 16
D gene: TRBD2
CDR3 DNA: TGTGCCAGCAGTTACGGCCTAGCGGGGGGATCCTACGAGCAGTACTTC
CDR3 protein: CASSYGLAGGSYEQYF

J gene: TRBJ2-1
clone size: .
V gene: TRBV18
CDR3 length: 15
D gene: TRBD1
CDR3 DNA: TGTGCCAGCTCACCGGGACAGCGGCAAAACAATGAGCAGTTCTTC
CDR3 protein: CASSPGQRQNNEQFF

J gene: TRBJ2-2
clone size: few
V gene: TRBV2
CDR3 length: 13
D gene: .
CDR3 DNA: TGTGCCAGCAGTGTCGCCAACACCGGGGAGCTGTTTTTT
CDR3 protein: CASSVANTGELFF

J gene: TRBJ2-4
clone size: .
V gene: TRBV7-2
CDR3 length: 17
D gene: .
CDR3 DNA: TGTGCCAGCAGCTTAGCCTTGGGGCTTCAAGCCAAAAACATTCAGTACTTC
CDR3 protein: CASSLALGLQAKNIQYF

J gene: TRBJ2-3
clone size: few
V gene: TRBV25-1
CDR3 length: 15
D gene: .
CDR3 DNA: TGTGCCAGCAGTGAGACTCCCCCCGGTGCGGATACGCAGTATTTT
CDR3 protein: CASSETPPGADTQYF

J gene: TRBJ2-3
clone size: many
V gene: TRBV12-3/TRBV12-4
CDR3 length: 16
D gene: TRBD1
CDR3 DNA: TGTGCCAGCAGTCGAAAGACAGGGTCTAGCACAGATACGCAGTATTTT
CDR3 protein: CASSRKTGSSTDTQYF

J gene: TRBJ2-7
clone size: .
V gene: TRBV20-1
CDR3 length: 13
D gene: TRBD1
CDR3 DNA: TGCAGTGCTACGGACAGGGTCGCCTACGAGCAGTACTTC
CDR3 protein: CSATDRVAYEQYF

J gene: TRBJ2-7
clone size: many
V gene: TRBV19
CDR3 length: 13
D gene: .
CDR3 DNA: TGTGCCAGTAGTATTCTGGGAAATTACGAGCAGTACTTC
CDR3 protein: CASSILGNYEQYF

J gene: TRBJ2-1
clone size: many
V gene: TRBV10-1
CDR3 length: 14
D gene: .
CDR3 DNA: TGCGCCAGCAGTGAGGGACCGGATTACAATGAGCAGTTCTTC
CDR3 protein: CASSEGPDYNEQFF

J gene: TRBJ2-2
clone size: .
V gene: TRBV12-3/TRBV12-4
CDR3 length: 15
D gene: .
CDR3 DNA: TGTGTCAGCAGTTTCCGGCAGGGGTGGACCGGGGAGCTGTTTTTT
CDR3 protein: CVSSFRQGWTGELFF

J gene: TRBJ2-1
clone size: medium-sized
V gene: TRBV4-2
CDR3 length: 17
D gene: .
CDR3 DNA: TGTGCCAGCAGCCAAGATCCTCTCAGCGGAGGCTACAATGAGCAGTTCTTC
CDR3 protein: CASSQDPLSGGYNEQFF

J gene: TRBJ2-1
clone size: .
V gene: TRBV29-1
CDR3 length: 12
D gene: TRBD2
CDR3 DNA: TGCAGCGTCCAGCTAGCGGGAGATGAGCAGTTCTTC
CDR3 protein: CSVQLAGDEQFF

J gene: TRBJ1-1
clone size: medium-sized
V gene: TRBV6-6
CDR3 length: 13
D gene: .
CDR3 DNA: TGTGCCAGCAGTTCGGGACAGAACACTGAAGCTTTCTTT
CDR3 protein: CASSSGQNTEAFF

J gene: TRBJ2-7
clone size: few
V gene: TRBV4-1
CDR3 length: 10
D gene: .
CDR3 DNA: TGCGCCAGCAGCTCCAGCGGGCAGTACTTC
CDR3 protein: CASSSSGQYF

J gene: TRBJ2-2
clone size: many
V gene: TRBV4-2
CDR3 length: 15
D gene: .
CDR3 DNA: TGTGCCAGCAGCCAACAGACAGGGAACACCGGGGAGCTGTTTTTT
CDR3 protein: CASSQQTGNTGELFF

J gene: TRBJ2-7
clone size: few
V gene: TRBV27
CDR3 length: 12
D gene: .
CDR3 DNA: TGTGCCAGCAGTTCAGAAACGACAGGGCAGTACTTC
CDR3 protein: CASSSETTGQYF

J gene: TRBJ2-3
clone size: many
V gene: TRBV27
CDR3 length: 16
D gene: TRBD1
CDR3 DNA: TGTGCCAGCAGTTTACTTGGGCAGGGGGCTGTAGATACGCAGTATTTT
CDR3 protein: CASSLLGQGAVDTQYF

J gene: TRBJ2-7
clone size: few
V gene: TRBV6-5
CDR3 length: 13
D gene: TRBD2
CDR3 DNA: TGTGCCAGCCTTGCTAGCGGGTCCTACGAGCAGTACTTC
CDR3 protein: CASLASGSYEQYF

J gene: TRBJ2-7
clone size: many
V gene: TRBV19
CDR3 length: 12
D gene: .
CDR3 DNA: TGTGCCAGTAGTAACCAGGGCCACGAGCAGTACTTC
CDR3 protein: CASSNQGHEQYF

J gene: TRBJ1-1
clone size: .
V gene: TRBV15
CDR3 length: 12
D gene: .
CDR3 DNA: TGTGCCACCAGCAGAGGTTCGGTTGAAGCTTTCTTT
CDR3 protein: CATSRGSVEAFF

J gene: TRBJ2-3
clone size: medium-sized
V gene: TRBV5-6
CDR3 length: 16
D gene: TRBD2
CDR3 DNA: TGTGCCAGCACCAACATAGCGGGGGGCCATTCAGATACGCAGTATTTT
CDR3 protein: CASTNIAGGHSDTQYF

J gene: TRBJ2-5
clone size: many
V gene: TRBV4-2
CDR3 length: 15
D gene: .
CDR3 DNA: TGTGCCAGCAGCCAAGATCACGGGGGCGTAGAGACCCAGTACTTC
CDR3 protein: CASSQDHGGVETQYF

J gene: TRBJ2-6
clone size: few
V gene: TRBV7-2
CDR3 length: 13
D gene: .
CDR3 DNA: TGTGCCAGCAGCTACTCTGGGGCCAACGTCCTGACTTTC
CDR3 protein: CASSYSGANVLTF

J gene: TRBJ2-2
clone size: .
V gene: TRBV7-8
CDR3 length: 14
D gene: .
CDR3 DNA: TGTGCCAGCAGCCCACAACTTGGGACCGGGGAGCTGTTTTTT
CDR3 protein: CASSPQLGTGELFF

J gene: TRBJ2-7
clone size: .
V gene: TRBV24-1
CDR3 length: 11
D gene: .
CDR3 DNA: TGTGCCACCAGTGACGGATACGAGCAGTACTTC
CDR3 protein: CATSDGYEQYF

J gene: TRBJ1-3
clone size: many
V gene: TRBV12-3/TRBV12-4
CDR3 length: 15
D gene: .
CDR3 DNA: TGTGCCAGCAGACTCGACTGGAGCTCTGGAAACACCATATATTTT
CDR3 protein: CASRLDWSSGNTIYF

J gene: TRBJ2-7
clone size: many
V gene: TRBV7-2
CDR3 length: 12
D gene: .
CDR3 DNA: TGTGCCAGCAGCTTAAGTATCGGCGAGCAGTACTTC
CDR3 protein: CASSLSIGEQYF

J gene: TRBJ2-5
clone size: many
V gene: TRBV9
CDR3 length: 15
D gene: TRBD2
CDR3 DNA: TGTGCCAGCGCCCCCTCGACTAGCGGGGAGGAGACCCAGTACTTC
CDR3 protein: CASAPSTSGEETQYF

J gene: TRBJ2-7
clone size: many
V gene: TRBV29-1
CDR3 length: 12
D gene: .
CDR3 DNA: TGCAGCGTTGTGGACGGGTCCTACGAGCAGTACTTC
CDR3 protein: CSVVDGSYEQYF

J gene: TRBJ2-1
clone size: many
V gene: TRBV7-9
CDR3 length: 11
D gene: .
CDR3 DNA: TGTGCCACCTACAGGGACAATGAGCAGTTCTTC
CDR3 protein: CATYRDNEQFF